This T cell receptor beta chain is from a study of beta chain features in type 1 diabetes. Germline V lookup: CDR1 GTSNPN, CDR2 SVGIG (reference sequence). Unmatched junction bases numbered 10, after V lost 5 bases and J lost 6 bases. The CDR3 is 14 amino acids. Study results and limitations: Any PCR bias toward short templates would affect both groups alike. Any HLA-type effect on TCRB rearrangement remained unresolved here. Diminished insertions and augmented deletions at VDJ junctions characterized type 1 diabetes patients.

Investigators reverse transcribed all isolated RNA, so they sequenced expressed TCRB transcripts. Libraries were prepared by immunoSEQ multiplex PCR; TCRdb keeps only in-frame clonotypes and omits some of them. The sample records about 620,000 clones, roughly a sixth being singletons. This clone appeared a few times. The antigen remains unidentified. The sequenced material came from naive CD4+ T cells from blood. The sequence came from a man aged 18-30 years in good health. The chain carries TRBV30 and TRBJ2-1; 7 nucleotides align to TRBD1. This chain's CDR3 is CAWEQGGLTNEQFF. CDR3 sequence (DNA): TGTGCCTGGGAGCAAGGGGGCTTGACCAATGAGCAGTTCTTC.